The 8 T cell receptor beta chains reported below all come from one sample, sequenced in a study of blood T cell repertoires in COVID-19. Here immunoSEQ multiplex PCR was the method, and the copy in TCRdb shows in-frame clones only, minus some. The data hold approximately 140,000 clones, with around four fifths observed a single time. The specimen sequenced was peripheral blood. All receptors come from a woman in her thirties or forties with active or convalescent COVID-19.

This clone was found a few times. The chain has TRBV18 and TRBJ1-2; 8 nucleotides agree with TRBD1. The germline V gene has CDR1 KGHSH and CDR2 LQKENI. CDR3 size: 14 residues. V shed 6 bases and J 2 bases; nucleotides not matched to a gene: 5. CDR3 in amino acids: CASSRTGTNYGYTF. The CDR3 DNA follows: TGTGCCAGCTCTCGGACAGGGACAAACTATGGCTACACCTTC.

This clone was observed a handful of times. The CDR3 region is CASSAGDSSGNTIYF. CDR3 nucleotide sequence: TGTGCCAGCAGCGCGGGGGACAGCTCTGGAAACACCATATATTTT. The chain combines TRBV9 with TRBJ1-3, with 7 bases lining up with TRBD1. Germline V gene data show CDR1 as SGDLS and CDR2 as YYNGEE. The CDR3 contains 15 residues. J lost 0 bases, V lost 3 bases, and 3 bases had no gene match.

The rearrangement joins TRBV5-1 to TRBJ2-3, with D possibly being TRBD1 (6 bases). Germline CDR1 and CDR2: SGHRS and YFSETQ. Trimming removed 7 bases from V and 1 base from J, with 13 bases in between. This CDR3 has 14 amino acids. The CDR3 coding sequence is TGCGCCAGCTGCGACAGGTCTCGCACAGATACGCAGTATTTT. Translation gives CASCDRSRTDTQYF.

This chain connects TRBV6-5 to TRBJ2-3, with D possibly being TRBD2 (5 bases). The CDR3 spans 15 residues. Trimming took 4 bases from V and 4 from J, leaving 15 bases between them. CDR1 is MNHEY, CDR2 SVGAGI, per germline. DNA for the CDR3: TGTGCCAGCAGTTTAATGATCCCGGGGTCAGATACGCAGTATTTT. Translating gives CASSLMIPGSDTQYF.

The chain couples TRBV7-9 to TRBJ1-2, with D tentatively TRBD1 (5 bases). CDR1 SEHNR and CDR2 FQNEAQ come from the germline V gene (reference sequence). Trimming removed 5 bases from V and 4 bases from J, with 14 bases in between. CDR3 length equals 14 residues. The CDR3 DNA is TGTGCCAGCAGCACGACAGTCTACGGCTATGGCTACACCTTC. This gives the protein CASSTTVYGYGYTF.

In its sample, this clone was seen a few times. V and J are TRBV30 and TRBJ2-1; D gene uncertain. Trimming took 2 bases from V and 0 from J, leaving 11 bases between them. This CDR3 contains 15 residues. Germline CDR1 and CDR2: GTSNPN and SVGIG (reference sequence). The CDR3 region is CAWSTPRGSYNEQFF. The CDR3 DNA sequence: TGTGCCTGGAGTACACCAAGAGGCTCCTACAATGAGCAGTTCTTC. Complete variable domain (other parts from reference TRBV30 and TRBJ2-1): SQTIHQWPATLVQPVGSPLSLECTVEGTSNPNLYWYRQAAGRGLQLLFYSVGIGQISSEVPQNLSASRPQDRQFILSSKKLLLSDSGFYLCAWSTPRGSYNEQFFGPGTRLTVL.

The V and J genes are TRBV3-1 (or the pseudogene TRBV3-2) and TRBJ1-1; D remains unclear. The CDR3 totals 14 residues. In germline, CDR1 is LGHDT, CDR2 YNNKEL (reference sequence). The ends were cut back, 7 bases at V and 0 bases at J, with 12 bases in the middle. Written as DNA, the CDR3 is TGTGCCAGCACCCGAGCGGGCGTGAACACTGAAGCTTTCTTT. Encoded protein: CASTRAGVNTEAFF.

This sequence joins TRBV18 and TRBJ2-7, with 10 positions matching TRBD1. CDR1 and CDR2 from the germline V gene are KGHSH and LQKENI. The CDR3 runs to 14 residues. V was pared by 3 bases and J by 2 bases, with 1 base of the junction left unmatched. Written as DNA, the CDR3 is TGTGCCAGCTCACCCGGGACAGGGGCCTACGAGCAGTACTTC. This codes for CASSPGTGAYEQYF.